Sequencing of this TCR beta chain was carried out in a study of T cells in localized non-small cell lung cancer. Study-level results: Owing to sequencing of a solitary tumor region, heterogeneity cannot be discounted.

Germline loops: CDR1 KGHSH, CDR2 LQKENI. V was clipped by 4 bases and J by 0 bases; unmatched bases: 8. This CDR3 contains 17 residues. Profiled with immunoSEQ multiplex PCR; TCRdb holds only in-frame clones, not every one. The sample includes about 17,000 clones, 90% seen only once; the top ten take 1.2%. On this clone: What it recognizes is unknown.

The sequence was collected from a woman aged 35-75 years with stage III lung adenocarcinoma. The sequenced sample was peripheral blood mononuclear cells, obtained before any cancer treatment. The chain recombines TRBV18 with TRBJ2-2; TRBD2 matches 7 bases. The CDR3, as DNA: TGTGCCAGCTCACGCTCTGGGGCGGGAGCGAACACCGGGGAGCTGTTTTTT. Residues: CASSRSGAGANTGELFF. Full variable domain (remainder filled in from reference TRBV18 and TRBJ2-2): NAGVMQNPRHLVRRRGQEARLRCSPMKGHSHVYWYRQLPEEGLKFMVYLQKENIIDESGMPKERFSAEFPKEGPSILRIQQVVRGDSAAYFCASSRSGAGANTGELFFGEGSRLTVL.